Below, 12 T cell receptor beta chains from the same sample are listed, as sequenced in a study of shared clonotypes between healthy human individuals. The repertoire was sequenced with immunoSEQ multiplex PCR; TCRdb's copy has only in-frame clones and lacks some. The data show roughly 510,000 clones, nearly 80% seen once. The sequenced material came from PBMCs. The origin of the receptors is a woman between 40 and 50 years old in good health. Some clones in this sample may be carry-over from other donors' samples.

V is TRBV28 and J is TRBJ1-2; 9 bases fit TRBD1. Looked up from germline, CDR1 is MDHEN and CDR2 is SYDVKM. V gave up 4 bases and J gave up 4 bases; unmatched junction bases: 10. This CDR3 is 16 amino acids long. In nucleotides, the CDR3 is TGTGCCAGCAGTTCCGGGACAGGGAAAGATAGCTATGGCTACACCTTC. The encoded protein is CASSSGTGKDSYGYTF.

V and J are TRBV27 and TRBJ1-2; 7 bases fit TRBD1. Germline CDR1 and CDR2: MNHEY and SMNVEV (reference sequence). With 4 bases clipped from V and 8 bases from J, the junction kept 13 bases outside the gene matches. There are 15 residues in the CDR3. CDR3 residues: CASSSITGVRGGYTF. The CDR3 DNA reads as TGTGCCAGCAGTTCCATTACAGGGGTTCGAGGAGGCTACACCTTC.

This rearrangement joins TRBV19 to TRBJ2-7, with 7 bases identical to TRBD1. The J segment lost 2 bases and the V segment lost 3 bases, leaving 1 base of the junction unmatched. In germline, CDR1 is LNHDA, CDR2 SQIVND (reference sequence). CDR3 length equals 13 residues. In nucleotides, the CDR3 is TGTGCCAGTAGTATCGACAGGGCCTACGAGCAGTACTTC. This codes for CASSIDRAYEQYF.

This chain uses TRBV6-1 with TRBJ1-2; 10 bases agree with TRBD1. The germline V gene has CDR1 MNHNS and CDR2 SASEGT. V lost 4 bases, J lost 12 bases, and 8 bases stayed unmatched. The CDR3 loop spans 13 amino acids. CDR3 residues: CASSVLPTGGDTF. CDR3 bases: TGTGCCAGCAGTGTGCTCCCGACAGGGGGCGACACCTTC.

The gene calls are TRBV4-2 and TRBJ2-7; 8 bases match TRBD2. Germline assignment: CDR1 LGHNA and CDR2 YNFKEQ. The CDR3 contains 17 residues. V lost 0 bases, J lost 5 bases, and 12 bases stayed unmatched. DNA for the CDR3: TGTGCCAGCAGCCAAGATTGGAGGGGCGGGAGGCTCCACGAGCAGTACTTC. This translates into CASSQDWRGGRLHEQYF.

This chain uses TRBV6-5 with TRBJ2-7, with D possibly being TRBD2 (6 bases). V was cut by 0 bases and J by 9 bases, with 12 bases left in between. The CDR3 runs to 13 residues. Germline V gene data show CDR1 as MNHEY and CDR2 as SVGAGI. CDR3 amino acids: CASSYSIGTGQYF. The CDR3 nucleotides read TGTGCCAGCAGTTACTCGATCGGGACTGGGCAGTACTTC.

V usage is TRBV9 and J usage is TRBJ2-7; D gene ambiguous. The CDR3 is 15 amino acids. Germline V gives CDR1 SGDLS, CDR2 YYNGEE. Trimming took off 0 bases at V and 2 bases at J, with 12 bases between the two ends. CDR3 DNA sequence: TGTGCCAGCAGCGTAGCTCCGGACGAGACCTACGAGCAGTACTTC. This sequence encodes CASSVAPDETYEQYF.

The chain uses TRBV4-3 and TRBJ2-5; a weak D match, TRBD1 (6 bases). The CDR3 spans 15 residues. V was clipped by 1 base and J by 5 bases, with 14 bases between them. Per the germline V gene, CDR1 is LGHNA and CDR2 is YSLEER. The CDR3 spells CASSQVVDRGETQYF. CDR3 sequence (DNA): TGCGCCAGCAGCCAAGTTGTGGACAGAGGGGAGACCCAGTACTTC.

The CDR3, as DNA: TGTGCCAGCAGTCTGACAGAGCCTAGCACAGATACGCAGTATTTT. Its translation: CASSLTEPSTDTQYF. The chain uses TRBV28 and TRBJ2-3, with D possibly being TRBD1 (5 bases). Germline V gene data show CDR1 as MDHEN and CDR2 as SYDVKM. Trimming cost V 5 bases and J 0 bases, with 12 bases left between them. The CDR3 is 15 amino acids.

This clone has only a few counts. V gene TRBV14 combines with J gene TRBJ1-1; D is possibly TRBD1 (5 bases). Germline V gene data show CDR1 as SGHDN and CDR2 as FVKESK. V gave up 1 base and J gave up 8 bases, with 17 bases separating them. This CDR3 region has 15 residues. CDR3 loop: CASSQAGTETSEAFF. DNA for the CDR3: TGTGCCAGCAGCCAAGCCGGGACGGAGACATCCGAAGCTTTCTTT.

Only a few counts were recorded for this clone. The chain links TRBV2 to TRBJ1-4; D remains ambiguous. V dropped 1 base and J dropped 3 bases, with 12 bases sitting between them. The CDR3 is 16 amino acids. CDR1 is SNHLY and CDR2 is FYNNEI in the germline V gene. The CDR3 loop is CASSEEGLVANEKLFF. The CDR3 DNA follows: TGTGCCAGCAGTGAAGAGGGTTTAGTAGCTAATGAAAAACTGTTTTTT.

The DNA for the CDR3 is TGCAGCGTTCGGGGAACAGGGGGCACGAACACTGAAGCTTTCTTT. Amino acids: CSVRGTGGTNTEAFF. The chain has TRBV29-1 and TRBJ1-1, with TRBD1 identical over 9 bases. The CDR3 spans 15 residues. Germline assignment: CDR1 SQVTM and CDR2 ANQGSEA. The junction had 8 bases not matched to a gene; V was cut back by 5 bases and J by 1 base.